The 31 T cell receptor beta chains in this list originate from one sample, sequenced in a study of T cells in Graves' hyperthyroidism and ophthalmopathy. What was amplified from RNA transcripts were TCR beta CDR3 regions. During a first-round RT-PCR of the TCR CDR3, the HTBI primer set was used. Using its own MiXCR run on the multiplex PCR reads, TCRdb lists one record per CDR3 protein. The data hold 250,000 to 300,000 distinct CDR3 sequences, with more than 14% observed a single time. The specimen sequenced was blood. Receptor source: a woman in her thirties or forties with Graves' hyperthyroidism that later progressed to Graves' ophthalmopathy.

This clonotype came up many times. The chain employs TRBV11-2 and TRBJ1-4, with 9 positions matching TRBD1. CDR1 and CDR2 from the germline V gene are SGHAT and FQNNGV. The junction had 9 bases not matched to a gene; V was cut back by 5 bases and J by 11 bases. CDR3 length: 14 residues. The CDR3 DNA reads as TGTGCCAGCAGCCCGTACAGGGGGCTTGAGAAACTGTTTTTT. Protein: CASSPYRGLEKLFF.

This clonotype was counted ten times or more. This sequence joins TRBV28 and TRBJ2-2; perhaps TRBD2 as D (7 bases). CDR1 and CDR2 (germline): MDHEN, SYDVKM. This CDR3 region has 19 residues. V gave up 3 bases and J gave up 0 bases, with 20 bases separating them. The CDR3 coding sequence is TGTGCCAGCAGTTTTCTCGGGGGGCAGAAAATCCCGAACACCGGGGAGCTGTTTTTT. Translated, it gives CASSFLGGQKIPNTGELFF.

This clonotype was seen only a few times. V and J are TRBV3-1 and TRBJ2-7, with 9 positions matching TRBD2. The CDR3 spans 17 residues. Losses at the gene ends were 4 bases for V and 4 bases for J; bases not matched to a gene: 14. Per the germline V gene, CDR1 is LGHDT and CDR2 is YNNKEL (reference sequence). This chain's CDR3 is CASSPIGVREGRYEQYF. CDR3 bases: TGTGCCAGCAGCCCGATTGGGGTGCGGGAGGGCCGGTACGAGCAGTACTTC.

This clonotype was detected only a few times. CDR3 sequence reads: CASSQEGRQGPLYEQYF. The CDR3 region has the DNA TGCGCCAGCAGCCAAGAAGGCCGACAAGGCCCTCTCTACGAGCAGTACTTC. The rearrangement links TRBV4-1 to TRBJ2-7; D gene uncertain. The CDR3 consists of 17 residues. Germline lookup yields CDR1 MGHRA and CDR2 YSYEKL. Trimming left V 0 bases short and J 3 bases short, with 18 bases between.

Comment on this clonotype: The junction departs from germline at one end; a sequencing error may be responsible. The rearrangement joins TRBV4-1 to TRBJ2-2, with 7 bases matching TRBD2. This CDR3 has 17 amino acids. The germline CDR1 and CDR2 sequences are MGHRA and YSYEKL. The chain's CDR3 is CASSQARAGVGTGELFF. In DNA form, the CDR3 reads TGCGCCAGCAGCCAAGCTAGGGCGGGAGTGGGCACCGGGGAGCTATTTTTT.

The J gene is TRBJ2-1, the V gene TRBV19; 8 bases map to TRBD2. CDR1 is LNHDA and CDR2 is SQIVND in the germline V gene (reference sequence). The V and J ends lost 5 bases and 4 bases, in that order; junction bases with no gene match: 10. This CDR3 is 16 amino acids long. The CDR3 region is CASSPSPSGFYNEQFF. As DNA, the CDR3 is TGTGCCAGTAGTCCCTCCCCTAGCGGGTTTTACAATGAGCAGTTCTTC.

The chain has TRBV5-1 and TRBJ1-2; D is ambiguous. V dropped 0 bases and J dropped 6 bases, with 9 bases sitting between them. The V gene's germline CDR1 is SGHRS and CDR2 YFSETQ. This CDR3 region has 13 residues. The CDR3 DNA reads as TGCGCCAGCAGCTTGGCAGGCTGGAATGGCTACACCTTC. Protein: CASSLAGWNGYTF.

This clonotype was picked up many times. This chain joins TRBV27 and TRBJ2-3; 8 bases match TRBD2. CDR3 length: 16 amino acids. V lost 5 bases to trimming and J lost 0 bases; unmatched junction nucleotides: 7. Germline V gene lookup returns CDR1 MNHEY and CDR2 SMNVEV (reference sequence). In DNA, the CDR3 is TGTGCCAGCAGTCCCAGCGGGGGAGGGAGCACAGATACGCAGTATTTT. Protein product: CASSPSGGGSTDTQYF.

This clonotype was found many times. V and J are TRBV4-1 and TRBJ1-2; D not resolved. There are 15 residues in the CDR3. Germline V gene data show CDR1 as MGHRA and CDR2 as YSYEKL. V gave up 3 bases and J gave up 3 bases, with 14 bases separating them. In nucleotides, the CDR3 is TGCGCCAGCAGCCAGTTTCCCGGGCTGGACTATGGCTACACCTTC. Protein product: CASSQFPGLDYGYTF.

Ten or more counts support this clonotype. This rearrangement joins TRBV10-3 to TRBJ2-5; no definite D call. The CDR3 is made up of 11 amino acids. Trimming removed 1 base from V and 5 bases from J, with 2 bases in between. From germline, CDR1 is ENHRY and CDR2 SYGVKD. The CDR3: CAISELETQYF. CDR3 nucleotide sequence: TGTGCCATCAGTGAGTTGGAGACCCAGTACTTC.

Ten or more counts support this clonotype. J is TRBJ2-5 and V is TRBV20-1, with a weak D call TRBD2 (5 bases). V dropped 6 bases and J dropped 7 bases, with 15 bases sitting between them. This CDR3 is 12 amino acids long. Germline V gene data show CDR1 as DFQATT and CDR2 as SNEGSKA (reference sequence). CDR3 in amino acids: CSAPLASATQYF. CDR3 DNA sequence: TGCAGTGCCCCTCTAGCAAGCGCGACCCAGTACTTC.

This clonotype was found many times. The chain recombines TRBV7-2 with TRBJ2-1; D remains ambiguous. The ends were cut back, 4 bases at V and 7 bases at J, with 11 bases in the middle. The CDR3 extends over 13 amino acids. CDR1 SGHTA and CDR2 FQGNSA come from the germline V gene. Here the CDR3 DNA reads TGTGCCAGCAGCTCCTATCTTGAGAATGAGCAGTTCTTC. This codes for CASSSYLENEQFF.

Ten or more counts support this clonotype. The chain recombines TRBV12-3 or TRBV12-4 with TRBJ1-2; 8 nucleotides align to TRBD1. CDR3 length: 15 residues. Germline trimming cut 0 bases from V and 4 bases from J; bases unmatched to any gene: 4. In nucleotides, the CDR3 is TGTGCCAGCAGTTTAGCGATGACAGGGGCCTATGGCTACACCTTC. Protein product: CASSLAMTGAYGYTF.

This clonotype was observed a few times. The chain links TRBV4-1 to TRBJ2-1; 11 nucleotides line up with TRBD2. The germline V gene encodes CDR1 MGHRA and CDR2 YSYEKL. V trimming: 0 bases; J trimming: 4 bases; junction bases outside the gene matches: 20. The length of the CDR3 is 22 residues. The CDR3 region is CASSQDPRVVAGGIIVYNEQFF. The DNA for the CDR3 is TGCGCCAGCAGCCAAGACCCGCGGGTCGTAGCGGGAGGGATTATAGTATACAATGAGCAGTTCTTC.

The chain employs TRBV3-1 and TRBJ1-4, with 9 bases matching TRBD1. The length of the CDR3 is 17 residues. V lost 3 bases to trimming and J lost 4 bases; unmatched junction nucleotides: 9. Germline V lookup: CDR1 LGHDT, CDR2 YNNKEL (reference sequence). The CDR3 DNA reads TGTGCCAGCAGCCACCGCGGGACAGGGCTCGTTAATGAAAAACTGTTTTTT. Translated, it gives CASSHRGTGLVNEKLFF.

This clonotype was picked up many times. The chain recombines TRBV2 with TRBJ2-3; D not resolved. The ends were cut back, 0 bases at V and 8 bases at J, with 9 bases in the middle. Per germline, CDR1 SNHLY and CDR2 FYNNEI. The CDR3 length is 13 residues. The CDR3 loop reads CASSEARQSTQYF. CDR3 DNA: TGTGCCAGCAGTGAAGCGCGACAAAGTACGCAGTATTTT.

This clonotype was detected ten times or more. This rearrangement joins TRBV12-3 or TRBV12-4 to TRBJ2-2; D gene unclear. The CDR3 has 13 amino acids. Deletions cut 7 bases from V and 8 bases from J, with 14 bases between. In DNA form, the CDR3 reads TGTGCCAGCAAGTTTAGGTCAGCGGGGGAGCTGTTTTTT. It codes for CASKFRSAGELFF.

The V call is TRBV20-1, the J call TRBJ2-4, with D possibly being TRBD1 or TRBD2 (5 bases each). Germline V gene lookup returns CDR1 DFQATT and CDR2 SNEGSKA (reference sequence). The CDR3 is 15 amino acids. Trimming took off 5 bases at V and 9 bases at J, with 23 bases between the two ends. The CDR3 region is CSAPNGGSDRGIQYF. The CDR3 coding sequence is TGCAGTGCTCCGAATGGGGGAAGTGATCGGGGCATTCAGTACTTC.

The chain couples TRBV10-2 to TRBJ2-1; 8 positions agree with TRBD2. Germline CDR1 and CDR2: WSHSY and SAAADI. J gave up 7 bases and V 4 bases, and 9 bases lay outside the gene matches. This CDR3 comprises 15 residues. The CDR3: CASSVGRALGNEQFF. DNA of the CDR3: TGCGCCAGCAGTGTCGGGAGGGCCCTCGGGAATGAGCAGTTCTTC.

This clonotype showed up many times. The rearrangement uses TRBV9 and TRBJ2-3; the match to TRBD2 covers 12 bases. From germline, CDR1 is SGDLS and CDR2 YYNGEE. J gave up 0 bases and V 4 bases, and 15 bases lay outside the gene matches. The CDR3 sequence is 20 residues long. This CDR3 reads CASSMPGLAGKTLSTDTQYF. The CDR3 nucleotides read TGTGCCAGCAGCATGCCGGGACTAGCGGGCAAAACGCTTAGCACAGATACGCAGTATTTT.

Regarding this clonotype: Possible read error: a much larger clone is one base away. The chain recombines TRBV28 with TRBJ1-3; D is perhaps TRBD1 (6 bases). The germline CDR1 and CDR2 sequences are MDHEN and SYDVKM. The CDR3 covers 14 residues. The germline V and J ends were trimmed by 5 bases and 4 bases, with 12 bases remaining between them. CDR3 sequence: CASSGEQGGNTIYF. In DNA, the CDR3 is TGTGCCAGCAGTGGGGAACAGGGAGGAAACACCATATATTTT.

There are a few counts of this clonotype. The chain recombines TRBV29-1 with TRBJ2-4, with unresolved D. Looked up from germline, CDR1 is SQVTM and CDR2 is ANQGSEA. The V gene lost 5 bases and the J gene lost 8 bases, with 13 bases spanning the gap. This CDR3 region has 12 residues. The CDR3 region is CSVKIGLDIQYF. The CDR3 DNA sequence: TGCAGCGTTAAAATCGGGTTGGACATTCAGTACTTC. Complete variable domain (other parts from reference TRBV29-1 and TRBJ2-4): SAVISQKPSRDICQRGTSLTIQCQVDSQVTMMFWYRQQPGQSLTLIATANQGSEATYESGFVIDKFPISRPNLTFSTLTVSNMSPEDSSIYLCSVKIGLDIQYFGAGTRLSVL.

This clonotype was detected ten times or more. The chain combines TRBV27 with TRBJ2-6; no firm D call. Deletions cut 4 bases from V and 1 base from J, with 11 bases between. The CDR3 has 16 amino acids. CDR1 and CDR2 from the germline V gene are MNHEY and SMNVEV (reference sequence). CDR3 sequence reads: CASSSHFISGANVLTF. CDR3 bases: TGTGCCAGCAGTTCCCATTTTATTTCTGGGGCCAACGTCCTGACTTTC.

Many counts were recorded for this clonotype. This rearrangement joins TRBV7-8 to TRBJ1-1; TRBD1 agrees at 8 bases. V dropped 4 bases and J dropped 4; count of bases not matched to a gene: 5. This CDR3 comprises 14 residues. Per the germline V gene, CDR1 is SGHVS and CDR2 is FQNEAQ. CDR3 amino acids: CASSSRTGLTEAFF. Here the CDR3 DNA reads TGTGCCAGCAGCTCTCGGACAGGGCTCACTGAAGCTTTCTTT.

This clonotype came up many times. This chain joins TRBV28 and TRBJ2-1; 8 bases fit TRBD2. This CDR3 comprises 15 residues. Germline V CDR1 and CDR2: MDHEN, SYDVKM. V was clipped by 10 bases and J by 0 bases; unmatched bases: 8. The CDR3 region has the DNA TGTGCCATCTCCCTTGGGACTAGCTCCTACAATGAGCAGTTCTTC. This gives the protein CAISLGTSSYNEQFF.

Ten or more counts support this clonotype. The chain links TRBV6-1 to TRBJ2-7; D may be TRBD2 (6 bases). Germline lookup yields CDR1 MNHNS and CDR2 SASEGT. There are 15 residues in the CDR3. The germline V and J ends were trimmed by 2 bases and 0 bases, with 11 bases remaining between them. In DNA, the CDR3 is TGTGCCAGCAGTGAAAGGTGGACTATCTCCTACGAGCAGTACTTC. As protein: CASSERWTISYEQYF.

The rearrangement joins TRBV4-2 to TRBJ2-3; 8 bases match TRBD2. V lost 4 bases, J lost 8 bases, and 2 bases stayed unmatched. This CDR3 is built from 12 residues. CDR1 and CDR2 from the germline V gene are LGHNA and YNFKEQ. The CDR3 nucleotides read TGTGCCAGCAGCCCGCGGGGGGCTACGCAGTATTTT. Translated: CASSPRGATQYF.

This clonotype was detected many times. This chain joins TRBV18 and TRBJ1-1; 7 nucleotides line up with TRBD1. CDR1 is KGHSH, CDR2 LQKENI, per germline. With V trimmed by 4 bases and J by 2 bases, 4 bases remained unmatched. The CDR3 runs to 14 residues. CDR3 sequence (DNA): TGTGCCAGCTCACGGGACAGACACAACACTGAAGCTTTCTTT. Protein product: CASSRDRHNTEAFF.

This clonotype has a count of ten or more. The V call is TRBV7-6, the J call TRBJ2-5, with 9 bases fitting TRBD2. CDR1 SGHVS and CDR2 FNYEAQ come from the germline V gene. The CDR3 runs to 17 residues. V lost 1 base and J lost 7; bases outside the gene matches: 13. The CDR3 sequence: CASSLEGAGGLGVTQYF. The DNA for the CDR3 is TGTGCCAGCAGCTTAGAAGGCGCGGGAGGGTTGGGGGTGACCCAGTACTTC.

The gene calls are TRBV4-1 and TRBJ1-5; TRBD1 matches at 9 bases. The CDR3 loop spans 16 amino acids. The trim removed 0 bases at V and 4 bases at J, leaving 4 bases unmatched. Germline V gene lookup returns CDR1 MGHRA and CDR2 YSYEKL. The CDR3 sequence is CASSQDAGTGNQPQHF. CDR3 nucleotides: TGCGCCAGCAGCCAAGATGCCGGGACAGGGAATCAGCCCCAGCATTTT.

Many counts were recorded for this clonotype. The chain employs TRBV4-1 and TRBJ2-5; 8 nucleotides agree with TRBD2. V trimming: 3 bases; J trimming: 13 bases; junction bases outside the gene matches: 16. This CDR3 spans 15 amino acids. Per germline, CDR1 MGHRA and CDR2 YSYEKL. The CDR3 loop reads CASSQLQTSVGGLYF. The CDR3 nucleotides read TGCGCCAGCAGCCAGCTACAGACTAGCGTGGGGGGTCTGTACTTC.